This TCR beta chain is from a study of blood T cells in healthy people across ages. Study-wide findings and caveats: With age, beta diversity per million T cells declined roughly linearly, significantly by 30 to 40.

With V trimmed by 7 bases and J by 1 base, 14 bases remained unmatched. The CDR3 consists of 18 residues. Together with a sample-barcoded 5' primer, a J-beta primer mix was included in a second PCR lasting about 6 to 12 cycles. A template-switch adaptor that had 12 random nucleotides put a tag on each cDNA molecule. One entry per CDR3 protein, called by TCRdb with MiXCR from the 5' RACE reads. This repertoire shows about 670,000 distinct CDR3 sequences, around 43% found once; its top ten account for about 30%. Concerning this clonotype: Its specificity is not known.

The chain links TRBV12-3 or TRBV12-4 to TRBJ2-3, with TRBD1 matching over 10 bases. The sample consisted of blood. The sequence derives from a man older than 75 in good health. The CDR3 nucleotides read TGTGCCAGCAATCCCCTGGGGACAGGGGCCGGGGGCACAGATACGCAGTATTTT. It is translated as CASNPLGTGAGGTDTQYF.